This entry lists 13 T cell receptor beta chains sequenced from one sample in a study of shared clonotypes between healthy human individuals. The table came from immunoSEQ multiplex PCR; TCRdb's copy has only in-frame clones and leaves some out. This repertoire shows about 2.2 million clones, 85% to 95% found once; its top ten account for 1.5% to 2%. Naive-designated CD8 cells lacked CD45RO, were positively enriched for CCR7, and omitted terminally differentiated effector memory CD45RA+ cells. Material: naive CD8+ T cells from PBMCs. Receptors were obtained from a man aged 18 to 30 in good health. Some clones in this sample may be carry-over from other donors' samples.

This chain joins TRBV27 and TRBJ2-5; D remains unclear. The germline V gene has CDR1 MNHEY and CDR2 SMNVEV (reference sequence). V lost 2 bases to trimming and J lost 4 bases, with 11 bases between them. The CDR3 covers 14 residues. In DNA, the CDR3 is TGTGCCAGCAGTTTAGGGTGGTTAGGAGAGACCCAGTACTTC. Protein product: CASSLGWLGETQYF.

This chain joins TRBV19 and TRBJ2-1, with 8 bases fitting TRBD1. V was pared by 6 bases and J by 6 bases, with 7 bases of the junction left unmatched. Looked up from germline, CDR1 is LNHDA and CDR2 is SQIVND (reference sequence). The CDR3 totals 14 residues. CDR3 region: CASRGRGLPNEQFF. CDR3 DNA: TGTGCCAGTAGGGGCAGGGGGCTCCCCAATGAGCAGTTCTTC.

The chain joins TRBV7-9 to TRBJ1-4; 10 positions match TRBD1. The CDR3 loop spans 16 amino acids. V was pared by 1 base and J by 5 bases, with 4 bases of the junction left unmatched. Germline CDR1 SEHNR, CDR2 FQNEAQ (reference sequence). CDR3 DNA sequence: TGTGCCAGCAGCTTAGGGAGGGACAGGGGAAATGAAAAACTGTTTTTT. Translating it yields CASSLGRDRGNEKLFF. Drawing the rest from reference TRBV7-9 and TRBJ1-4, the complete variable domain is DTGVSQNPRHKITKRGQNVTFRCDPISEHNRLYWYRQTLGQGPEFLTYFQNEAQLEKSRLLSDRFSAERPKGSFSTLEIQRTEQGDSAMYLCASSLGRDRGNEKLFFGSGTQLSVL.

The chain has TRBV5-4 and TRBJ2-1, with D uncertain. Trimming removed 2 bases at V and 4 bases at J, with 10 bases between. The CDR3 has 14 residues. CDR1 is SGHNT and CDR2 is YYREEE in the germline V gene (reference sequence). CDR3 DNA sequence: TGTGCCAGCAGCTTACCGGACGGTTACAATGAGCAGTTCTTC. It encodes CASSLPDGYNEQFF.

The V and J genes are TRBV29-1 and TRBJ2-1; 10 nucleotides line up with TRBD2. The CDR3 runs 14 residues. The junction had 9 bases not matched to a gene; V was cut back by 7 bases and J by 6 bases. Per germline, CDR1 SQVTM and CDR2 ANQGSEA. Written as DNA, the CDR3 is TGCAGCGGGGTACCTAGCGGGAGTACCAATGAGCAGTTCTTC. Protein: CSGVPSGSTNEQFF.

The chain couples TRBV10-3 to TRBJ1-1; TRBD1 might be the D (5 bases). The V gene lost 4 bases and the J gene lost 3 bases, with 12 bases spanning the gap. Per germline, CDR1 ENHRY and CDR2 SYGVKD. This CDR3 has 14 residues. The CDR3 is CAISGRVGDTEAFF. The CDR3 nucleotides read TGTGCCATCAGTGGTCGGGTAGGGGACACTGAAGCTTTCTTT.

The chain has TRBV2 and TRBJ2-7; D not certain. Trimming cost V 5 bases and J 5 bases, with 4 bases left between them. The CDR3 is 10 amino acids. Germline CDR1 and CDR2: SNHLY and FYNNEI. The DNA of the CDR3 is TGTGCCAGCAGTCCCGACGAGCAGTACTTC. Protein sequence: CASSPDEQYF.

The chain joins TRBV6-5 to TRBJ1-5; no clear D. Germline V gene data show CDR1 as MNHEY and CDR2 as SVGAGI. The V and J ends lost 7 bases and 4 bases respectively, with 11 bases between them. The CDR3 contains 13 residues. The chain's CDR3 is CASTHGPNQPQHF. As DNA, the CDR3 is TGTGCCAGCACCCACGGACCAAATCAGCCCCAGCATTTT.

Here the CDR3 DNA reads TGTGCCAGCAGGACCAGGGGGATAAATTACGAGCAGTACTTC. This codes for CASRTRGINYEQYF. The rearrangement links TRBV6-5 to TRBJ2-7, with 7 bases lining up with TRBD1. V lost 6 bases, J lost 4 bases, and 9 bases stayed unmatched. CDR3 length: 14 residues. Per germline, CDR1 MNHEY and CDR2 SVGAGI.

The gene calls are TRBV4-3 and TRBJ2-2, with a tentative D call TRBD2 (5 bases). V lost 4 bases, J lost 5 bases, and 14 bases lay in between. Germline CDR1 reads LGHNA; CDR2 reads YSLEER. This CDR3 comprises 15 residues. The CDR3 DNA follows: TGCGCCAGCAGCCTTCGCCTAGAGGGAACCGGGGAGCTGTTTTTT. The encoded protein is CASSLRLEGTGELFF.

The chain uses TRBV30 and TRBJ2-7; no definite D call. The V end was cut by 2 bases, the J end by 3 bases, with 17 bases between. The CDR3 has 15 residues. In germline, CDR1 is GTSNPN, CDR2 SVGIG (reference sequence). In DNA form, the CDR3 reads TGTGCCTGGAGTCACCGTCCCGTTATAGTCTACGAGCAGTACTTC. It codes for CAWSHRPVIVYEQYF.

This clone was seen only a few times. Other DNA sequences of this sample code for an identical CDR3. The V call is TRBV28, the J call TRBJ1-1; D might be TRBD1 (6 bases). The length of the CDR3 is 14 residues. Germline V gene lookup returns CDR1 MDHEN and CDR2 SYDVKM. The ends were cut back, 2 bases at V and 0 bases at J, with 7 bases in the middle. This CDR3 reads CASSLGGLNTEAFF. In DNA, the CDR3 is TGTGCCAGCAGTTTAGGGGGCTTGAACACTGAAGCTTTCTTT.

The CDR3 is CASTGTSGTNEQFF. CDR3 DNA: TGTGCCAGTACCGGGACTAGCGGTACCAATGAGCAGTTCTTC. The chain joins TRBV19 to TRBJ2-1; 11 nucleotides line up with TRBD2. The CDR3 is 14 residues long. From germline, CDR1 is LNHDA and CDR2 SQIVND (reference sequence). V was pared by 7 bases and J by 6 bases, with 5 bases of the junction left unmatched.